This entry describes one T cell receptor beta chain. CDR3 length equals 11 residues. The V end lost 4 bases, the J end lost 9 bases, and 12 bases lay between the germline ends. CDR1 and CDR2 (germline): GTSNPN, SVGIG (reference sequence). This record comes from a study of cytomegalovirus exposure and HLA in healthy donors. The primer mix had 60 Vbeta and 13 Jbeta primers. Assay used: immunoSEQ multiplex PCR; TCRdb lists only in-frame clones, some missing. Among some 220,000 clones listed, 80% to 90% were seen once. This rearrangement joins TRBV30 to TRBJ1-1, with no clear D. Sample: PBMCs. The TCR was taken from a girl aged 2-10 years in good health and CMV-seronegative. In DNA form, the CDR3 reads TGTGCCTGGATCCGCGCGGGCAAAGCTTTCTTT. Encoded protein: CAWIRAGKAFF.